The source of this T cell receptor (beta chain) is a study of CD8 T cells in Susac syndrome. CDR1 and CDR2 from the germline V gene are WSHSY and SAAADI. Trimming at V came to 6 bases and at J to 0 bases, leaving 8 bases not matched to a gene. The CDR3 runs 16 residues. RNA amounts of roughly 0.5 to 1 ug underwent reverse transcription with random hexamers. TCRdb re-analysed the immunoSEQ multiplex PCR reads in MiXCR, keeping a single row per CDR3 protein. The sample holds about 80,000 distinct CDR3 sequences; approximately 95% are singletons and the top ten take approximately 0.9%. The chain carries TRBV10-2 and TRBJ2-1, with 7 bases matching TRBD2. The TCR sequence derives from a human donor with Susac syndrome. Sequencing was done on a sample of CD8+ T cells from PBMCs. The CDR3 DNA reads as TGCGCCAGCAGCCCAATTAGCGGGTCCTCCTACAATGAGCAGTTCTTC. Protein sequence: CASSPISGSSYNEQFF.